The source of this T cell receptor beta chain is a study of T cell responses to AZD1222 COVID-19 vaccine. Germline CDR1 reads SGHDT; CDR2 reads YYEEEE. V shed 3 bases and J shed 4 bases, with 7 bases lying between them. The length of the CDR3 is 12 residues. Assay used: immunoSEQ multiplex PCR; TCRdb lists only in-frame clones, some missing. The table records some 120,000 clones, around 89% of them present only once. In this sample, this clone turned up once. Sequences were derived from peripheral blood, sampled on day 0 of AZD1222 vaccination. The TCR comes from an adult in good health. The J gene is TRBJ1-2, the V gene TRBV5-6; D not resolved. The CDR3, as DNA: TGTGCCAGCAGCTATGCGGGCTATGGCTACACCTTC. Protein product: CASSYAGYGYTF.